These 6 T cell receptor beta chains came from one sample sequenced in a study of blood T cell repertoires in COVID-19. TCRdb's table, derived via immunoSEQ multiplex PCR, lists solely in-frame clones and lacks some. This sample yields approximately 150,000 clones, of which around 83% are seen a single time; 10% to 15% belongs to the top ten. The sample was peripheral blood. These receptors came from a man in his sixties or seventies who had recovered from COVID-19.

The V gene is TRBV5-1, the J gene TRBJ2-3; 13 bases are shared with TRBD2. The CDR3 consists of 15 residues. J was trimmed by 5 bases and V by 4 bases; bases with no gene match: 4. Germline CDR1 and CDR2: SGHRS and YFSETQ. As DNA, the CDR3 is TGCGCCAGCAGCCCAAGGACTAGCGGGAGAGATACGCAGTATTTT. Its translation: CASSPRTSGRDTQYF.

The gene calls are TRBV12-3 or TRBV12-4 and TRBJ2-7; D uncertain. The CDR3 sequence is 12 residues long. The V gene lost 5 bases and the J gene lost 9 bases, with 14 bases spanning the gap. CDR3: CASSVQRSTQYF. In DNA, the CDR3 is TGTGCCAGCAGTGTACAGAGATCGACGCAGTACTTC.

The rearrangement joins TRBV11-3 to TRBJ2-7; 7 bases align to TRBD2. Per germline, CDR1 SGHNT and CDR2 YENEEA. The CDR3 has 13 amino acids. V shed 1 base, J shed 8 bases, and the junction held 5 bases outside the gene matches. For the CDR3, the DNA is TGTGCCAGCAGCTTAGTGGGAGGGGAGCAGCAGTACTTC. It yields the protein CASSLVGGEQQYF.

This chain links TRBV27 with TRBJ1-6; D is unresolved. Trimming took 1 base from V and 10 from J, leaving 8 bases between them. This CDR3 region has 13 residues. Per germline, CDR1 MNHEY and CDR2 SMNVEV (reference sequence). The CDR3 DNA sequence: TGTGCCAGCAGTTTATTTCGGGAATCACCCCTCCACTTT. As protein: CASSLFRESPLHF.

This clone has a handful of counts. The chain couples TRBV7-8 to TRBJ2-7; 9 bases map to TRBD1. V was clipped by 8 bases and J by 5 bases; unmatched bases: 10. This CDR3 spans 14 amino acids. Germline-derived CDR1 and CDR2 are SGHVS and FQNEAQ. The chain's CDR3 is CASGPDRGRDEQYF. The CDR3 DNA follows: TGTGCCAGCGGCCCGGACAGGGGACGCGACGAGCAGTACTTC.

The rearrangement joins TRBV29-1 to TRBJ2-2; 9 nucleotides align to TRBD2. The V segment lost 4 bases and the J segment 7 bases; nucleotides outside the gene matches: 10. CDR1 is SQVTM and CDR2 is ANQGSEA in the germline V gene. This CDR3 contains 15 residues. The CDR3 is CSVATGSGSVGELFF. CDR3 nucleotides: TGCAGCGTTGCTACTGGTAGCGGGAGCGTCGGGGAGCTGTTTTTT.